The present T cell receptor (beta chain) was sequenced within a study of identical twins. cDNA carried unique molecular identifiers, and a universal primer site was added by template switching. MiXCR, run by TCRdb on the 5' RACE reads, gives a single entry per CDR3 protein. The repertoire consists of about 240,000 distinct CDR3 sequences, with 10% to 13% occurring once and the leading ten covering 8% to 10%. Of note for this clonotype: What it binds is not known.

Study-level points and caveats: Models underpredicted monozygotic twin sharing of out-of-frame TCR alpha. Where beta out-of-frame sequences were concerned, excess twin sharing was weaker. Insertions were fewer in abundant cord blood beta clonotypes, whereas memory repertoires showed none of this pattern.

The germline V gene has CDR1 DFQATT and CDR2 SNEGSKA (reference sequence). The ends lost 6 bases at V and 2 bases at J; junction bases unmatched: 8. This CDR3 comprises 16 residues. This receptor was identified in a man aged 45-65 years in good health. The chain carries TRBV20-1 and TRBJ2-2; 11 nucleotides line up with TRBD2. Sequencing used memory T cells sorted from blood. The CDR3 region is CSARLAGSKNTGELFF. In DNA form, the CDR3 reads TGCAGTGCCAGACTAGCGGGATCTAAAAACACCGGGGAGCTGTTTTTT.